What follows are 30 T cell receptor beta chains derived from one specimen sequenced in a study of blood T cell repertoires in COVID-19. Measured with immunoSEQ multiplex PCR; TCRdb has only the in-frame clones, and not every one. The data contain tens of thousands of clones, about four fifths of them seen just once; the ten biggest clones take up 28%. Sequenced sample: peripheral blood. These receptors came from a man aged 70 or older with acute or convalescent COVID-19.

This clone was seen only once. This sequence joins TRBV24-1 and TRBJ1-5; D not resolved. CDR1 and CDR2 from the germline V gene are KGHDR and SFDVKD. Trimming took 6 bases from V and 1 from J, leaving 9 bases between them. The CDR3 totals 14 residues. Here the CDR3 reads CATSPSGSNQPQHF. The CDR3 bases are TGTGCCACCAGTCCGTCGGGGAGCAATCAGCCCCAGCATTTT.

This clone has more than one count but fewer than ten. The junction shows a germline mismatch at one end, possibly a read error. The chain recombines TRBV28 with TRBJ1-1; D is perhaps TRBD1 (6 bases). The CDR3 is 16 residues long. Germline CDR1 reads MDHEN; CDR2 reads SYDVKM. The CDR3 loop reads CASSIWTDWGDTEAFF. The CDR3, as DNA: TGTGCCAGCAGTATATGGACAGATTGGGGGGACACTGAAGCTTTCTTT.

DNA of the CDR3: TGCAGCGGTAGCCGCGGGACAGGGCCTAATGAAAAACTGTTTTTT. Encoded protein: CSGSRGTGPNEKLFF. The V call is TRBV29-1, the J call TRBJ1-4; TRBD1 matches 9 bases. Germline CDR1 SQVTM, CDR2 ANQGSEA. This CDR3 spans 15 amino acids. V was pared by 7 bases and J by 3 bases, with 9 bases of the junction left unmatched.

The chain combines TRBV4-3 with TRBJ1-2; D possibly corresponds to TRBD1 (5 bases). Germline loops: CDR1 LGHNA, CDR2 YSLEER. Trimming cost V 2 bases and J 4 bases, with 8 bases left between them. The CDR3 contains 13 residues. CDR3 nucleotides: TGCGCCAGCAGCCAACGACAGTCCTATGGCTACACCTTC. Its protein product is CASSQRQSYGYTF.

This sequence joins TRBV6-2 or TRBV6-3 and TRBJ2-1, with a weak D call TRBD2 (6 bases). V lost 5 bases and J 5 bases, leaving 19 bases between the germline ends. CDR1 is MNHEY and CDR2 is SVGEGT in the germline V gene. This CDR3 is 16 amino acids long. CDR3 DNA: TGTGCCAGCAGTGCCCTAGCGATGCAGCGGAACAATGAGCAGTTCTTC. It translates to CASSALAMQRNNEQFF.

The chain carries TRBV9 and TRBJ2-1; 7 nucleotides align to TRBD1. The V gene's germline CDR1 is SGDLS and CDR2 YYNGEE. The CDR3 has 13 amino acids. The ends lost 3 bases at V and 9 bases at J; junction bases unmatched: 6. In DNA, the CDR3 is TGTGCCAGCAGCGGAAAGCCAGGGGGTGAGCAGTTCTTC. Its translation: CASSGKPGGEQFF.

The rearrangement links TRBV27 to TRBJ1-1, with D tentatively TRBD1 (6 bases). This CDR3 spans 13 amino acids. The V gene lost 10 bases and the J gene lost 5 bases, with 17 bases spanning the gap. From germline, CDR1 is MNHEY and CDR2 SMNVEV (reference sequence). The chain's CDR3 is CATSGQMGTEAFF. DNA of the CDR3: TGTGCCACCAGCGGACAGATGGGGACTGAAGCTTTCTTT.

This clone has only a few counts. CDR3 residues: CSASWQGGSPLHF. The CDR3 DNA sequence: TGCAGTGCTAGTTGGCAGGGTGGGTCACCCCTCCACTTT. This rearrangement joins TRBV20-1 to TRBJ1-6, with a possible D match to TRBD1 (5 bases). V was shortened by 3 bases and J by 10 bases, with 13 bases between the two germline ends. The length of the CDR3 is 13 residues. Germline V gene sequence: CDR1 DFQATT, CDR2 SNEGSKA (reference sequence).

This chain joins TRBV19 and TRBJ2-1, with 10 bases fitting TRBD1. The CDR3 loop spans 14 amino acids. CDR1 is LNHDA, CDR2 SQIVND, per germline (reference sequence). V was pared by 6 bases and J by 7 bases, with 6 bases of the junction left unmatched. In nucleotides, the CDR3 is TGTGCCAGTAGACTGGGACAGGGGCGGAATGAGCAGTTCTTC. Its translation: CASRLGQGRNEQFF.

The chain employs TRBV19 and TRBJ2-2; possible D gene TRBD2, 5 bases. The ends were cut back, 5 bases at V and 1 base at J, with 8 bases in the middle. CDR1 and CDR2 from the germline V gene are LNHDA and SQIVND (reference sequence). The CDR3 is made up of 14 amino acids. The CDR3 loop reads CASSSRGNTGELFF. Written as DNA, the CDR3 is TGTGCCAGTAGTTCCCGGGGGAACACCGGGGAGCTGTTTTTT. Full variable domain (outside the CDR3, taken from reference TRBV19 and TRBJ2-2): DGGITQSPKYLFRKEGQNVTLSCEQNLNHDAMYWYRQDPGQGLRLIYYSQIVNDFQKGDIAEGYSVSREKKESFPLTVTSAQKNPTAFYLCASSSRGNTGELFFGEGSRLTVL.

The chain combines TRBV28 with TRBJ2-7; a possible D gene is TRBD1 (8 bases). Looked up from germline, CDR1 is MDHEN and CDR2 is SYDVKM. This CDR3 contains 15 residues. V gave up 6 bases and J gave up 2 bases, with 17 bases separating them. The CDR3 DNA reads as TGTGCCAGCAGGCGGGGGACAGGACTACCCTACGAGCAGTACTTC. This gives the protein CASRRGTGLPYEQYF.

The chain recombines TRBV6-5 with TRBJ1-4; weak D call: TRBD1 (6 bases). The germline CDR1 and CDR2 sequences are MNHEY and SVGAGI. Trimming stripped 7 bases from V and 14 bases from J, with 17 bases between. This CDR3 spans 12 amino acids. CDR3 amino acids: CASTTGTGKLFF. Written as DNA, the CDR3 is TGTGCCAGCACGACTGGCACAGGGAAGCTGTTTTTT.

This clone showed up just a few times. The chain has TRBV5-8 and TRBJ2-1; weak D call: TRBD2 (6 bases). In germline, CDR1 is SGHTS, CDR2 YDEGEE. V dropped 4 bases and J dropped 4 bases, with 18 bases sitting between them. The CDR3 runs 16 residues. The CDR3 spells CASSPFESSGYNEQFF. The CDR3 DNA follows: TGTGCCAGCAGCCCATTCGAGAGTAGCGGTTACAATGAGCAGTTCTTC.

The V gene is TRBV28, the J gene TRBJ1-2; 9 bases agree with TRBD1. Germline loops: CDR1 MDHEN, CDR2 SYDVKM. The CDR3 sequence is 13 residues long. V was clipped by 6 bases and J by 6 bases; unmatched bases: 5. The CDR3 loop is CASREQGADGYTF. The CDR3 coding sequence is TGTGCCAGCAGGGAACAGGGGGCGGATGGCTACACCTTC.

The chain employs TRBV12-5 and TRBJ2-2, with D possibly TRBD2 on 6 matching bases. V dropped 3 bases and J dropped 7 bases, with 15 bases sitting between them. Germline CDR1 and CDR2: LGHNT and FRNRAP. The CDR3 has 15 residues. The CDR3 DNA reads as TGTGCTAGTGGTTTCGGGAGTGGTGTGATCGGGGAGCTGTTTTTT. Its translation is CASGFGSGVIGELFF.

This rearrangement joins TRBV10-3 to TRBJ2-5, with TRBD2 as a possible D gene (6 bases). CDR3 length equals 14 residues. Germline V gene lookup returns CDR1 ENHRY and CDR2 SYGVKD. V lost 5 bases and J lost 1, with 11 bases in between. The CDR3 loop is CAISSRETQETQYF. As DNA, the CDR3 is TGTGCCATCAGTTCCCGGGAGACCCAAGAGACCCAGTACTTC.

The genes are TRBV6-4 and TRBJ2-7, with 10 nucleotides matching TRBD2. This CDR3 comprises 18 residues. Unmatched junction bases numbered 16, after V lost 3 bases and J lost 5 bases. Germline V gives CDR1 MRHNA, CDR2 SNTAGT. CDR3 DNA sequence: TGTGCCAGCAGTGATTCCAATCGGGAGCGGGAGGGCCTAGACGAGCAGTACTTC. Encoded protein: CASSDSNREREGLDEQYF.

The rearrangement links TRBV7-2 to TRBJ2-3; TRBD2 is a possible D gene (7 bases). With 9 bases removed from V and 0 bases from J, the gap between germline ends came to 13 bases. Germline CDR1 and CDR2: SGHTA and FQGNSA. The CDR3 contains 14 residues. The CDR3 DNA follows: TGTGCCAGTAGGGGGGGCGACAGCACAGATACGCAGTATTTT. It yields the protein CASRGGDSTDTQYF.

This sequence joins TRBV6-1 and TRBJ1-5; D gene ambiguous. The ends were cut back, 0 bases at V and 3 bases at J, with 3 bases in the middle. CDR3 length equals 13 residues. Per germline, CDR1 MNHNS and CDR2 SASEGT. Written as DNA, the CDR3 is TGTGCCAGCAGTGAAGCCTACAATCAGCCCCAGCATTTT. As protein: CASSEAYNQPQHF.

This chain joins TRBV11-2 and TRBJ1-3; 9 nucleotides match TRBD1. CDR3 length: 19 amino acids. The V segment lost 2 bases and the J segment 6 bases; nucleotides outside the gene matches: 17. Germline CDR1 SGHAT, CDR2 FQNNGV. CDR3 in amino acids: CASSLLGWDRVKNSNTIYF. In DNA form, the CDR3 reads TGTGCCAGCAGCTTATTAGGGTGGGACAGGGTGAAGAATTCAAACACCATATATTTT.

The chain combines TRBV24-1 with TRBJ1-4; weak D call: TRBD1 (6 bases). Trimming removed 9 bases from V and 4 bases from J, with 11 bases in between. This CDR3 is 13 amino acids long. The germline gives CDR1 KGHDR, CDR2 SFDVKD. CDR3 DNA: TGTGCCACCGCGGACAGTCATAATGAAAAACTGTTTTTT. This gives the protein CATADSHNEKLFF.

The CDR3 DNA reads as TGCGCCAGCGCTACAGGGGGCTCTGGAAACACCATATATTTT. It encodes CASATGGSGNTIYF. The rearrangement links TRBV5-1 to TRBJ1-3, with TRBD1 matching 8 bases. The germline CDR1 and CDR2 sequences are SGHRS and YFSETQ. The CDR3 runs to 14 residues. Germline trimming cut 7 bases from V and 0 bases from J; bases unmatched to any gene: 3.

This clone was observed a handful of times. V is TRBV25-1 and J is TRBJ2-5; D unclear. The V and J ends lost 4 bases and 4 bases respectively, with 4 bases between them. CDR3 length: 11 amino acids. Germline assignment: CDR1 MGHDK and CDR2 SYGVNS. CDR3 amino acids: CASSGGETQYF. In nucleotides, the CDR3 is TGTGCCAGCAGTGGCGGAGAGACCCAGTACTTC. The full variable domain, with the rest looked up from reference TRBV25-1 and TRBJ2-5, is EADIYQTPRYLVIGTGKKITLECSQTMGHDKMYWYQQDPGMELHLIHYSYGVNSTEKGDLSSESTVSRIRTEHFPLTLESARPSHTSQYLCASSGGETQYFGPGTRLLVL.

The V call is TRBV12-5, the J call TRBJ2-7; 7 bases align to TRBD2. This CDR3 comprises 16 residues. Trimming at V came to 2 bases and at J to 1 base, leaving 8 bases not matched to a gene. Germline V gene data show CDR1 as LGHNT and CDR2 as FRNRAP. The CDR3 nucleotides read TGTGCTAGTGGTTTGCCCTCTAGCGGATTATCCTACGAGCAGTACTTC. It translates to CASGLPSSGLSYEQYF.

J is TRBJ2-2 and V is TRBV7-3; 13 bases are shared with TRBD2. The CDR3 sequence is 17 residues long. Trimming cost V 5 bases and J 4 bases; bases outside gene matches: 7. Germline values: CDR1 SGHTA, CDR2 FQGTGA. The CDR3 loop reads CASSLPRTSGGTGELFF. The CDR3 DNA sequence: TGTGCCAGCAGCCTCCCTAGGACTAGCGGGGGCACCGGGGAGCTGTTTTTT.

This clone was detected only a few times. The chain employs TRBV7-3 and TRBJ1-1; no firm D call. V was clipped by 4 bases and J by 3 bases, with 9 bases between them. The CDR3 sequence is 13 residues long. Germline V gene lookup returns CDR1 SGHTA and CDR2 FQGTGA. The CDR3, as DNA: TGTGCCAGCAGCTCTCCCCGGTACACTGAAGCTTTCTTT. Its protein product is CASSSPRYTEAFF.

The J gene is TRBJ1-5, the V gene TRBV30, with 9 nucleotides matching TRBD1. The CDR3 is made up of 13 amino acids. The trim removed 5 bases at V and 3 bases at J, leaving 2 bases unmatched. From germline, CDR1 is GTSNPN and CDR2 SVGIG (reference sequence). CDR3 nucleotides: TGTGCCTGGGGGGACAGGGCCAATCAGCCCCAGCATTTT. Translating gives CAWGDRANQPQHF.

This chain uses TRBV7-9 with TRBJ2-7; perhaps TRBD1 as D (5 bases). The germline gives CDR1 SEHNR, CDR2 FQNEAQ (reference sequence). V was shortened by 1 base and J by 3 bases, with 13 bases between the two germline ends. There are 15 residues in the CDR3. The CDR3 here is CASSLGGQASYEQYF. The CDR3 coding sequence is TGTGCCAGCAGCTTAGGGGGCCAGGCTAGCTACGAGCAGTACTTC.

V and J are TRBV6-5 and TRBJ2-1; 8 bases agree with TRBD2. The germline V gene has CDR1 MNHEY and CDR2 SVGAGI. This CDR3 is 15 amino acids long. J gave up 8 bases and V 1 base, and 7 bases lay outside the gene matches. The CDR3 bases are TGTGCCAGCAGTTACTGGAGCGGGAGTGAATATGAGCAGTTCTTC. Translation: CASSYWSGSEYEQFF.

The V call is TRBV30, the J call TRBJ2-7; D is unresolved. The V end was cut by 7 bases, the J end by 3 bases, with 16 bases between. The CDR3 contains 13 residues. The germline V gene has CDR1 GTSNPN and CDR2 SVGIG (reference sequence). The chain's CDR3 is CASTISTNYEQYF. As DNA, the CDR3 is TGTGCCTCCACTATTAGCACCAACTACGAGCAGTACTTC.